Presented here are 14 T cell receptor beta chains from one specimen sequenced in a study of response to subunit inactivated influenza vaccine. From the RT-PCR reads, TCRdb called clonotypes with MiXCR, one entry per CDR3 protein. In the table there are under 800,000 distinct CDR3 sequences, 11% to 15% of which are singletons. Sequences were derived from PBMCs from blood, sampled around 15 days before vaccination. These receptor sequences come from a man aged 50-59 years who received an inactivated influenza vaccine.

V usage is TRBV19 and J usage is TRBJ2-7; D may correspond to TRBD1 or TRBD2 (6 bases each). The V and J ends lost 3 bases and 6 bases respectively, with 15 bases between them. The CDR3 consists of 14 residues. Germline V lookup: CDR1 LNHDA, CDR2 SQIVND (reference sequence). This CDR3 reads CASSMRPGAAEQYF. The DNA of the CDR3 is TGTGCCAGTAGTATGCGCCCGGGGGCGGCCGAGCAGTACTTC.

With respect to this clonotype: A much more abundant neighbour one base away suggests this may be a read error. The chain joins TRBV12-3 or TRBV12-4 to TRBJ2-1, with 7 bases that match TRBD2. Unmatched junction bases numbered 15, after V lost 5 bases and J lost 5 bases. The CDR3 runs to 17 residues. The CDR3 loop is CASSPLPGLPGNNEQFF. As DNA, the CDR3 is TGTGCCAGCAGTCCATTGCCGGGACTACCGGGAAACAATGAGCAGTTCTTC.

This rearrangement joins TRBV7-2 to TRBJ2-5; D is undetermined. V lost 8 bases and J 5 bases, leaving 15 bases between the germline ends. The V gene's germline CDR1 is SGHTA and CDR2 FQGNSA. This CDR3 has 13 residues. The CDR3 loop reads CASSRKVRETQYF. Written as DNA, the CDR3 is TGTGCCAGCTCGAGAAAGGTGCGGGAGACCCAGTACTTC.

This clonotype was picked up many times. The chain couples TRBV5-1 to TRBJ2-1; unclear D gene. Germline V CDR1 and CDR2: SGHRS, YFSETQ. The V gene lost 4 bases and the J gene lost 6 bases, with 11 bases spanning the gap. This CDR3 spans 13 amino acids. The CDR3 loop is CASSGRTGNEQFF. For the CDR3, the DNA is TGCGCCAGCAGCGGCCGGACGGGCAATGAGCAGTTCTTC.

Only a few counts were recorded for this clonotype. The chain has TRBV20-1 and TRBJ2-5, with 9 bases identical to TRBD2. Germline lookup yields CDR1 DFQATT and CDR2 SNEGSKA (reference sequence). After removal of 2 bases from V and 1 base from J, the junction contained 5 bases not matched to a gene. This CDR3 spans 15 amino acids. The CDR3 coding sequence is TGCAGTGCTAGAAGGGCGGGGGGGCGCCAAGAGACCCAGTACTTC. Protein: CSARRAGGRQETQYF.

In its sample, this clonotype was seen a few times. In nucleotides, the CDR3 is TGTGCCAGCAGCTCTAAAACGGGACTAGCGGTTAACACCGGGGAGCTGTTTTTT. Residues: CASSSKTGLAVNTGELFF. V and J are TRBV7-3 and TRBJ2-2; 11 positions agree with TRBD2. The CDR3 covers 18 residues. Germline CDR1 reads SGHTA; CDR2 reads FQGTGA. Trimming took 4 bases from V and 2 from J; bases not matched to a gene: 9.

This clonotype has a handful of counts. The V call is TRBV30, the J call TRBJ2-7; D perhaps matches TRBD2 (6 bases). Germline assignment: CDR1 GTSNPN and CDR2 SVGIG (reference sequence). The V and J ends lost 0 bases and 6 bases respectively, with 15 bases between them. The CDR3 spans 14 residues. In DNA, the CDR3 is TGTGCCTGGAGTGTAGGCGGGATCCCTCCCGAGCAGTACTTC. It yields the protein CAWSVGGIPPEQYF.

This clonotype was detected a few times. The chain combines TRBV7-2 with TRBJ1-4; 8 nucleotides align to TRBD1. Trimming removed 5 bases from V and 8 bases from J; junction bases left unmatched: 4. The length of the CDR3 is 13 residues. Germline CDR1 and CDR2: SGHTA and FQGNSA. The CDR3 bases are TGTGCCAGCAGCACAGGGGGTCTGGAAAAACTGTTTTTT. Protein sequence: CASSTGGLEKLFF.

The chain combines TRBV29-1 with TRBJ2-3, with a weak D call TRBD2 (7 bases). CDR1 SQVTM and CDR2 ANQGSEA come from the germline V gene. V gave up 8 bases and J gave up 2 bases, with 14 bases separating them. CDR3 length: 13 amino acids. The CDR3 DNA is TGCAGCCAAGGGGGGGTCCTCACAGATACGCAGTATTTT. Protein: CSQGGVLTDTQYF.

The genes are TRBV5-1 and TRBJ2-1, with TRBD2 as a possible D gene (6 bases). The CDR3 sequence is 15 residues long. Trimming stripped 5 bases from V and 6 bases from J, with 18 bases between. Germline loops: CDR1 SGHRS, CDR2 YFSETQ. The CDR3 loop reads CASSHQGGETNEQFF. In nucleotides, the CDR3 is TGCGCCAGCAGTCATCAGGGAGGTGAGACCAATGAGCAGTTCTTC. Combining the CDR3 with reference TRBV5-1 and TRBJ2-1 gives the whole variable domain KAGVTQTPRYLIKTRGQQVTLSCSPISGHRSVSWYQQTPGQGLQFLFEYFSETQRNKGNFPGRFSGRQFSNSRSEMNVSTLELGDSALYLCASSHQGGETNEQFFGPGTRLTVL.

V is TRBV4-2 and J is TRBJ1-2; maybe TRBD1 (5 bases). The germline gives CDR1 LGHNA, CDR2 YNFKEQ. CDR3 length: 15 amino acids. V was clipped by 4 bases and J by 8 bases, with 20 bases between them. The CDR3 DNA is TGTGCCAGCAGCCTCGAGGCCCCTCGGGGGAGCGGCTACACCTTC. Its protein is CASSLEAPRGSGYTF.

This clonotype was seen only a few times. The chain couples TRBV6-1 to TRBJ2-3; tentative D call: TRBD2 (6 bases). Germline lookup yields CDR1 MNHNS and CDR2 SASEGT. The CDR3 extends over 15 amino acids. The V and J ends lost 6 bases and 8 bases respectively, with 21 bases between them. The CDR3 DNA reads TGTGCCAGCAGCCCCTGGGCGGGGAGTTCCCGTACGCAGTATTTT. Translated, it gives CASSPWAGSSRTQYF.

The genes are TRBV27 and TRBJ1-6; TRBD1 matches 12 bases. V shed 7 bases, J shed 5 bases, and the junction held 9 bases outside the gene matches. This CDR3 is 17 amino acids long. Germline CDR1 is MNHEY and CDR2 is SMNVEV (reference sequence). The CDR3 loop reads CASKPGQGARHNSPLHF. The CDR3 DNA reads TGTGCCAGCAAGCCGGGACAGGGGGCCCGGCATAATTCACCCCTCCACTTT.

The chain combines TRBV14 with TRBJ2-7; 8 bases fit TRBD2. V was clipped by 4 bases and J by 9 bases; unmatched bases: 8. There are 13 residues in the CDR3. Germline-derived CDR1 and CDR2 are SGHDN and FVKESK. For the CDR3, the DNA is TGTGCCAGCAGCCTCCGGGGGGGGGCATCGCAGTACTTC. It translates to CASSLRGGASQYF.